One and the same sample provided the 8 T cell receptor beta chains below, sequenced in a study of blood T cell repertoires in COVID-19. The data were produced by immunoSEQ multiplex PCR, yet TCRdb's version contains in-frame clones alone and is incomplete. Among around 39,000 clones listed, 80% were seen once. Sequencing used peripheral blood. These receptors were obtained from a woman between 65 and 79 years old with acute or convalescent COVID-19.

V is TRBV19 and J is TRBJ2-4, with 8 bases identical to TRBD1. This CDR3 is built from 14 residues. Trimming at V came to 3 bases and at J to 6 bases, leaving 4 bases not matched to a gene. The V gene's germline CDR1 is LNHDA and CDR2 SQIVND (reference sequence). The CDR3 DNA follows: TGTGCCAGTAGTATGCGACAGGGGACAAACATTCAGTACTTC. Amino acid sequence: CASSMRQGTNIQYF.

The chain recombines TRBV20-1 with TRBJ2-7; D not certain. The CDR3 has 14 amino acids. Germline values: CDR1 DFQATT, CDR2 SNEGSKA (reference sequence). V was clipped by 3 bases and J by 2 bases, with 14 bases between them. This chain's CDR3 is CSASSQTPPYEQYF. The CDR3 DNA follows: TGCAGTGCTAGTTCCCAGACTCCTCCCTACGAGCAGTACTTC.

The rearrangement uses TRBV19 and TRBJ1-2; 10 bases match TRBD1. This CDR3 contains 15 residues. Germline assignment: CDR1 LNHDA and CDR2 SQIVND (reference sequence). The V gene end was trimmed by 6 bases and the J gene end by 4 bases; junction bases not matched to a gene: 8. The CDR3 protein is CASRTGGASVYGYTF. The CDR3 DNA reads TGTGCCAGTAGGACAGGGGGCGCAAGCGTCTATGGCTACACCTTC.

The chain couples TRBV9 to TRBJ1-4; no reliable D call. Deletions cut 0 bases from V and 3 bases from J, with 12 bases between. Looked up from germline, CDR1 is SGDLS and CDR2 is YYNGEE. This CDR3 has 16 residues. The CDR3 sequence: CASSVGGGLSNEKLFF. The CDR3 DNA is TGTGCCAGCAGCGTAGGGGGTGGACTATCTAATGAAAAACTGTTTTTT.

The chain links TRBV28 to TRBJ2-1, with 12 bases lining up with TRBD2. Trimming took 8 bases from V and 7 from J; bases not matched to a gene: 9. CDR3 size: 15 residues. Germline V lookup: CDR1 MDHEN, CDR2 SYDVKM. The CDR3 nucleotides read TGTGCCAGCGCCTCGACTAGCGGGAGTGTGAATGAGCAGTTCTTC. Its protein is CASASTSGSVNEQFF.

The chain carries TRBV4-1 and TRBJ2-1, with D tentatively TRBD2 (6 bases). Between the trimmed V and J ends, which lost 0 bases and 0 bases, there was a span of 15 bases. From germline, CDR1 is MGHRA and CDR2 YSYEKL. CDR3 length equals 18 residues. CDR3 sequence (DNA): TGCGCCAGCAGCCAAGATTGGTCGGGGAGGATCTCCTACAATGAGCAGTTCTTC. Protein sequence: CASSQDWSGRISYNEQFF.

J is TRBJ2-6 and V is TRBV5-1, with a tentative D call TRBD2 (5 bases). V lost 2 bases and J 0 bases, leaving 12 bases between the germline ends. The CDR3 extends over 17 amino acids. Per the germline V gene, CDR1 is SGHRS and CDR2 is YFSETQ. The CDR3 loop is CASSLLGISSGANVLTF. The CDR3 DNA is TGCGCCAGCAGCTTACTAGGGATAAGCTCTGGGGCCAACGTCCTGACTTTC.

The rearrangement uses TRBV29-1 and TRBJ1-1; D gene ambiguous. Trimming took 4 bases from V and 7 from J, leaving 10 bases between them. Germline V lookup: CDR1 SQVTM, CDR2 ANQGSEA. The CDR3 runs to 11 residues. The CDR3 protein is CSVADTGEAFF. For the CDR3, the DNA is TGCAGCGTTGCCGATACGGGTGAAGCTTTCTTT.